This TCR beta chain originates from a study of CD8+ T cells in alopecia areata. Study-wide results and limits: Sequencing of scalp tissue also captures the resident alphabeta T cells of normal skin.

In the case of this clone: What it binds is not known. Distinct nucleotide sequences in the sample also encode this CDR3.

The sample's treatment: oral pan-JAK inhibitor, 5-10 mg twice daily. Both CD4+ and CD8+ T cells were separated by sorting PBMCs. RNA was extracted and reverse transcribed into cDNA as the sequencing template. Only in-frame clones appear in the TCRdb table, and some are missing; sequencing was by immunoSEQ multiplex PCR. This sample has some 240,000 clones; roughly 56% occur once, and the top ten carry around 1.5%. The CDR3 length is 16 residues. Trimming at V came to 2 bases and at J to 3 bases, leaving 5 bases not matched to a gene. In germline, CDR1 is SGHRS, CDR2 YFSETQ. The rearrangement joins TRBV5-1 to TRBJ2-3; 11 bases align to TRBD2. Sequencing used CD4+ T cells sorted from blood, obtained at week 4, from a patient treated with tofacitinib. This receptor was obtained from a human donor with alopecia areata. The CDR3: CASSLPGLAVTDTQYF. CDR3 coding DNA: TGCGCCAGCAGCTTACCGGGACTAGCGGTGACAGATACGCAGTATTTT. The entire variable domain, with the rest obtained from reference TRBV5-1 and TRBJ2-3, is as follows: KAGVTQTPRYLIKTRGQQVTLSCSPISGHRSVSWYQQTPGQGLQFLFEYFSETQRNKGNFPGRFSGRQFSNSRSEMNVSTLELGDSALYLCASSLPGLAVTDTQYFGPGTRLTVL.